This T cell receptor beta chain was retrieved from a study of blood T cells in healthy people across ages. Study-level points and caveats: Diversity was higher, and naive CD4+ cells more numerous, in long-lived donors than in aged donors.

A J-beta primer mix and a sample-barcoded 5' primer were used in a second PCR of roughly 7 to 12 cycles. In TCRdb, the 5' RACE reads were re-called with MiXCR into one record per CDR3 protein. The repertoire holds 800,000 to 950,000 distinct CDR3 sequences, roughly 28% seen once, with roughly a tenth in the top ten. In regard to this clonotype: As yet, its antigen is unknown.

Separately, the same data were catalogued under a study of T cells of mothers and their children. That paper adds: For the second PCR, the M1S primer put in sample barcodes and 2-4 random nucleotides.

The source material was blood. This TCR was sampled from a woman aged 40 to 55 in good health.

CDR3 sequence reads: CASSQQDRGAEAFF. The CDR3 bases are TGCGCCAGCAGCCAACAAGACAGGGGCGCTGAAGCTTTCTTT. V gene TRBV5-1 combines with J gene TRBJ1-1; 8 bases agree with TRBD1. J lost 6 bases, V lost 4 bases, and 8 bases had no gene match. Germline V gene lookup returns CDR1 SGHRS and CDR2 YFSETQ. The CDR3 is made up of 14 amino acids.